A selection of T cell receptor beta chains follows, all from one sample in a study of T cells in Graves' hyperthyroidism and ophthalmopathy. MiXCR, run by TCRdb on the multiplex PCR reads, gives a single entry per CDR3 protein. Of about 640,000 distinct CDR3 sequences in the sample, about 14% were seen once. The specimen was blood. The origin of the receptors is a woman in her forties or fifties with Graves' ophthalmopathy. The conserved cysteine and the conserved F or W are not part of the CDR3 here. A D gene is named only where the DNA matches it firmly.

ASSSGTEDTYEQY | TRBJ2-7 | TRBV12-3/TRBV12-4 | NA
ASNLGTDTQY | TRBJ2-3 | TRBV28 | NA
ASSLSTPGAGSGANVLT | TRBJ2-6 | TRBV11-3 | NA
ASSFDRRQGFIQY | TRBJ2-4 | TRBV7-2 | TRBD1
ASSSLLAGLYNEQF | TRBJ2-1 | TRBV7-9 | TRBD2
ASSPRDRGRLDYGYT | TRBJ1-2 | TRBV6-1 | TRBD1
ASSLEWVAGDTDTQY | TRBJ2-3 | TRBV5-8 | TRBD2
ASRDAGQGTEAF | TRBJ1-1 | TRBV2 | TRBD1
ASSSIFGLVLPYEQY | TRBJ2-7 | TRBV5-6 | TRBD2
ASSPLAGAYNEQY | NA | TRBV7-6 | TRBD2
ASSLAVSSYEQY | TRBJ2-7 | TRBV3-1 | NA
ASSQDSANEQF | TRBJ2-1 | TRBV4-2 | NA
ATHSGRGSYNEQF | TRBJ2-1 | TRBV6-2/TRBV6-3 | TRBD2
ASSSSGIPNYGYT | TRBJ1-2 | TRBV5-1 | NA
ANGPLDRSLNEQY | TRBJ2-7 | TRBV27 | TRBD1
ASSPSGSEKLF | TRBJ1-4 | TRBV4-3 | NA
SAFLNEKLF | TRBJ1-4 | TRBV20-1 | NA
ASSFSRTGLETQY | TRBJ2-5 | TRBV28 | TRBD1
ASSYDSSTDTQY | TRBJ2-3 | TRBV7-8 | NA
ASSLARVSSYNEQF | TRBJ2-1 | TRBV11-2 | NA
ASSTPSGSYEQY | TRBJ2-7 | TRBV28 | TRBD2
ASSRDRPNTEAF | TRBJ1-1 | TRBV7-2 | NA
ASSDSGIPRNEQF | TRBJ2-1 | TRBV28 | TRBD2
ASKGRGFNQPQH | TRBJ1-5 | TRBV2 | NA
ASSGGGNPYEQY | TRBJ2-7 | TRBV9 | NA
ASSLATRSSGTSTDTQY | TRBJ2-3 | TRBV5-5 | TRBD2
ASTGVLSYGYT | TRBJ1-2 | TRBV6-1 | NA
ASSYSVGMNTEAF | TRBJ1-1 | TRBV6-5 | NA
ASSLAQGGYT | TRBJ1-2 | TRBV11-2 | NA
ASSFSLSRMNTEAF | TRBJ1-1 | TRBV28 | NA
SARGGIAGYT | TRBJ1-2 | TRBV20-1 | NA
ASSLAGLAGIGTGELF | TRBJ2-2 | TRBV5-1 | TRBD2
SARRGSGRAKNIQY | TRBJ2-4 | TRBV20-1 | TRBD2
ASSVRNTEAF | TRBJ1-1 | TRBV28 | NA
SARATRTSGRISYNEQF | TRBJ2-1 | TRBV20-1 | TRBD2
ATSRTDRGPGNTIY | TRBJ1-3 | TRBV15 | TRBD1
ASSFPPGQGASLLYEQY | TRBJ2-7 | TRBV7-9 | TRBD1
ASSLEGSSTDTQY | TRBJ2-3 | TRBV5-1 | NA
ASSLANSDGYT | TRBJ1-2 | TRBV7-9 | NA
ASSQGLVLQETQY | TRBJ2-5 | TRBV4-1 | NA
ASSSLTSVSTDTQY | TRBJ2-3 | TRBV5-1 | NA
ASSAYGLAGDKDTQY | TRBJ2-3 | TRBV11-2 | TRBD2
AISRARTVQILDNSPLH | TRBJ1-6 | TRBV10-3 | NA
ASSSLPMDTQY | TRBJ2-3 | TRBV5-1 | NA
ASSLKARAVYGYT | TRBJ1-2 | TRBV27 | NA
ASSYSSGRAGEQY | TRBJ2-7 | TRBV19 | TRBD2
ASSLEVPRESSYEQY | TRBJ2-7 | TRBV13 | TRBD2
SAQTGTDTQY | TRBJ2-3 | TRBV20-1 | TRBD1
ASSPSGSIGKTQY | TRBJ2-5 | TRBV27 | TRBD2
ASMAEDTGELF | TRBJ2-2 | TRBV5-1 | NA
ASGLAGGGTDTQY | TRBJ2-3 | TRBV9 | TRBD2
ATSDFRRGLLNEQF | TRBJ2-1 | TRBV24-1 | TRBD1
SARVSTDTQY | TRBJ2-3 | TRBV20-1 | NA